These 20 T cell receptor beta chains came from one sample sequenced in a study of shared clonotypes between healthy human individuals (dated by TCRdb to 2019 to 2021). Library preparation used the immunoSEQ multiplex PCR assay. Drawn from immuneACCESS, this table holds only the in-frame rearrangements with V and J called that TCRdb kept. Clones are partly lost; checked studies trace under half to an unresolved V gene and leave the rest unexplained. The sample profile shows about 470,000 clones; about 85% of them were found once. About 13% of the sample is in the top ten clones. Source material: PBMCs. The receptor set was obtained from a woman aged 40 to 55 in good health. Some clones in this sample may be carry-over from other donors' samples.

This clone has ten or more counts. The rearrangement links TRBV4-3 to TRBJ2-7; D is unresolved. Germline loops: CDR1 LGHNA, CDR2 YSLEER. V shed 3 bases and J shed 3 bases, with 9 bases lying between them. The CDR3 runs 13 residues. The CDR3 region is CASSHRRFYEQYF. CDR3 nucleotides: TGCGCCAGCAGCCATCGGCGGTTCTACGAGCAGTACTTC.

Turning to this clone: This sample also contains other DNA sequences that code for the same CDR3. The V gene is TRBV9, the J gene TRBJ2-1, with D unclear. Trimming left V 0 bases short and J 9 bases short, with 7 bases between. This CDR3 comprises 12 residues. Germline V gene lookup returns CDR1 SGDLS and CDR2 YYNGEE. In nucleotides, the CDR3 is TGTGCCAGCAGCGTAGGAGGTTTTGAGCAGTTCTTC. Residues: CASSVGGFEQFF.

The chain employs TRBV7-8 and TRBJ2-5; 11 nucleotides agree with TRBD2. This CDR3 has 15 amino acids. The germline CDR1 and CDR2 sequences are SGHVS and FQNEAQ. Unmatched junction bases numbered 5, after V lost 5 bases and J lost 3 bases. In DNA form, the CDR3 reads TGTGCCAGCAGCGCCGCGACTAGCGGGAAAGAGACCCAGTACTTC. Protein sequence: CASSAATSGKETQYF.

The chain carries TRBV7-9 and TRBJ2-7; the match to TRBD2 covers 12 bases. This CDR3 has 14 amino acids. Trimming removed 5 bases from V and 2 bases from J; junction bases left unmatched: 1. The germline gives CDR1 SEHNR, CDR2 FQNEAQ (reference sequence). The CDR3: CASSRLAGAYEQYF. The CDR3 coding sequence is TGTGCCAGCAGCCGACTAGCGGGAGCCTACGAGCAGTACTTC. Full variable domain (missing parts from reference TRBV7-9 and TRBJ2-7): DTGVSQNPRHKITKRGQNVTFRCDPISEHNRLYWYRQTLGQGPEFLTYFQNEAQLEKSRLLSDRFSAERPKGSFSTLEIQRTEQGDSAMYLCASSRLAGAYEQYFGPGTRLTVT.

This clone has at least ten counts. The chain uses TRBV9 and TRBJ2-7, with D uncertain. V dropped 0 bases and J dropped 3 bases, with 10 bases sitting between them. The CDR3 extends over 14 amino acids. CDR1 SGDLS and CDR2 YYNGEE come from the germline V gene. CDR3 sequence reads: CASSVGVRNYEQYF. The CDR3 nucleotides are TGTGCCAGCAGCGTAGGGGTCAGAAACTACGAGCAGTACTTC.

The genes are TRBV5-4 and TRBJ2-5; 7 bases map to TRBD2. CDR1 and CDR2 from the germline V gene are SGHNT and YYREEE (reference sequence). After removal of 3 bases from V and 3 bases from J, the junction contained 11 bases not matched to a gene. This CDR3 is 16 amino acids long. The CDR3 DNA sequence: TGTGCCAGCAGCTACAGGACTAGTACCTACAAAGAGACCCAGTACTTC. It translates to CASSYRTSTYKETQYF.

Here the CDR3 reads CASSYRDRAYEQYF. CDR3 DNA: TGTGCCAGCAGTTATCGCGACCGAGCCTACGAGCAGTACTTC. The chain employs TRBV6-5 and TRBJ2-7; D gene unclear. Germline V gives CDR1 MNHEY, CDR2 SVGAGI. The V gene lost 3 bases and the J gene lost 2 bases, with 11 bases spanning the gap. The CDR3 covers 14 residues.

The chain recombines TRBV19 with TRBJ2-7, with D perhaps TRBD1 (6 bases). Germline-derived CDR1 and CDR2 are LNHDA and SQIVND (reference sequence). The ends were cut back, 2 bases at V and 1 base at J, with 12 bases in the middle. The CDR3 has 15 residues. This CDR3 is CASSIWGRSSYEQYF. DNA for the CDR3: TGTGCCAGTAGTATATGGGGGCGGTCATCCTACGAGCAGTACTTC.

On this clone itself: Other DNA sequences in this sample translate to the same CDR3. The chain carries TRBV5-1 and TRBJ1-1; D unresolved. Per germline, CDR1 SGHRS and CDR2 YFSETQ. This CDR3 region has 14 residues. V shed 0 bases and J shed 0 bases, with 6 bases lying between them. The CDR3 region is CASSLGGMNTEAFF. CDR3 sequence (DNA): TGCGCCAGCAGCTTGGGAGGGATGAACACTGAAGCTTTCTTT.

This clone was seen only once. The gene calls are TRBV15 and TRBJ1-2; weak D call: TRBD1 (5 bases). Trimming took 1 base from V and 7 from J, leaving 10 bases between them. This CDR3 spans 13 amino acids. Germline CDR1 LNHNV, CDR2 YYDKDF (reference sequence). The CDR3 nucleotides are TGTGCCACCAGCAGAGGGGGCGAGCGTGGCTACACCTTC. Translated: CATSRGGERGYTF.

The chain employs TRBV11-1 and TRBJ2-3, with D possibly being TRBD1 (5 bases). Germline CDR1 reads SGHAT; CDR2 reads FQDESV (reference sequence). The CDR3 runs 14 residues. V was cut by 5 bases and J by 3 bases, with 12 bases left in between. Here the CDR3 DNA reads TGTGCCAGCAGCCCACAGGTGACTACAGATACGCAGTATTTT. Its translation is CASSPQVTTDTQYF.

This chain's CDR3 is CASSEGLAGAVETQYF. The CDR3 bases are TGTGCCAGCAGTGAAGGGCTAGCGGGAGCCGTGGAGACCCAGTACTTC. The rearrangement links TRBV6-1 to TRBJ2-5, with TRBD2 matching over 10 bases. The CDR3 sequence is 16 residues long. Germline V lookup: CDR1 MNHNS, CDR2 SASEGT. The trim removed 1 base at V and 5 bases at J, leaving 7 bases unmatched.

This clone was observed a few times. V gene TRBV30 combines with J gene TRBJ2-5; TRBD1 is a possible D gene (8 bases). The tail of the sequence fits TRBJ2-7 better, so the J call may be wrong. In germline, CDR1 is GTSNPN, CDR2 SVGIG (reference sequence). This CDR3 comprises 15 residues. Written as DNA, the CDR3 is TGTGCCTGGAGTCTAGCGGACAGGGATGTGTCCGAGCAGTACTTC. Residues: CAWSLADRDVSEQYF.

The J gene is TRBJ2-7, the V gene TRBV4-3; TRBD1 agrees at 10 bases. CDR1 and CDR2 from the germline V gene are LGHNA and YSLEER. V trimming: 4 bases; J trimming: 4 bases; junction bases outside the gene matches: 7. The length of the CDR3 is 15 residues. The CDR3 reads CASSPGTGETYEQYF. DNA for the CDR3: TGCGCCAGCAGCCCCGGGACAGGGGAAACGTACGAGCAGTACTTC.

This chain links TRBV7-8 with TRBJ2-6; D gene uncertain. V was shortened by 0 bases and J by 2 bases, with 5 bases between the two germline ends. The CDR3 length is 15 residues. The V gene's germline CDR1 is SGHVS and CDR2 FQNEAQ. CDR3 nucleotides: TGTGCCAGCAGCTTAGCCGCCACTGGGGCCAACGTCCTGACTTTC. Amino acids: CASSLAATGANVLTF.

The rearrangement uses TRBV6-6 and TRBJ2-7; 7 nucleotides agree with TRBD2. The V gene end was trimmed by 8 bases and the J gene end by 2 bases; junction bases not matched to a gene: 9. CDR3 size: 14 residues. Germline CDR1 reads MNHNY; CDR2 reads SVGAGI (reference sequence). The DNA of the CDR3 is TGTGCCAGCGTAAAAACTAGCGCCGCCTACGAGCAGTACTTC. Translating it yields CASVKTSAAYEQYF.

The chain carries TRBV5-1 and TRBJ2-7, with TRBD2 matching 11 bases. This CDR3 has 15 amino acids. Trimming cost V 2 bases and J 0 bases; bases outside gene matches: 1. In germline, CDR1 is SGHRS, CDR2 YFSETQ. The CDR3 nucleotides read TGCGCCAGCAGCTTTCTAGCGGGAGGCTCCTACGAGCAGTACTTC. Its protein is CASSFLAGGSYEQYF.

This clone has just a few counts. The chain carries TRBV30 and TRBJ1-1, with 11 positions matching TRBD1. The length of the CDR3 is 13 residues. The trim removed 6 bases at V and 3 bases at J, leaving 3 bases unmatched. Germline loops: CDR1 GTSNPN, CDR2 SVGIG (reference sequence). The CDR3 coding sequence is TGTGCCTGCCCGGGACAGGGGGACACTGAAGCTTTCTTT. Residues: CACPGQGDTEAFF. The whole variable domain, remainder taken from reference TRBV30 and TRBJ1-1, is SQTIHQWPATLVQPVGSPLSLECTVEGTSNPNLYWYRQAAGRGLQLLFYSVGIGQISSEVPQNLSASRPQDRQFILSSKKLLLSDSGFYLCACPGQGDTEAFFGQGTRLTVV.

As to this clone: Mismatch with germline at one junction end may stem from a read error. The rearrangement uses TRBV7-7 and TRBJ2-5, with TRBD2 identical over 8 bases. CDR1 and CDR2 from the germline V gene are SSHAT and FNYEAQ (reference sequence). The CDR3 extends over 14 amino acids. The CDR3 loop reads CASSLTGGPETQYF. For the CDR3, the DNA is TGTGCTAGCAGCTTAACGGGAGGGCCAGAGACCCAGTACTTC.

In the case of this clone: A far larger clone is one nucleotide away, so this likely arose from a read error. In nucleotides, the CDR3 is TGTGCCAGCAGCTCAATGACAGGGGACTACAATGAGCAGTTCTTC. Translated: CASSSMTGDYNEQFF. The chain employs TRBV7-2 and TRBJ2-1; 8 nucleotides agree with TRBD1. The germline V gene has CDR1 SGHTA and CDR2 FQGNSA. V trimming: 4 bases; J trimming: 3 bases; junction bases outside the gene matches: 5. The CDR3 length is 15 residues.